The sequence of this T cell receptor (beta chain) was determined in a study of T cell changes during pregnancy in multiple sclerosis. Clones were read by immunoSEQ multiplex PCR, and TCRdb kept only the in-frame ones, dropping some. The sample lists roughly 90,000 clones, about 94% seen once, with around 2.2% in the top ten. The germline V gene has CDR1 GTSNPN and CDR2 SVGIG (reference sequence). Trimming left V 3 bases short and J 0 bases short, with 6 bases between. This CDR3 contains 13 residues. This sequence joins TRBV30 and TRBJ1-5; D is unclear. This clonotype was sampled from a female donor with multiple sclerosis, enrolled in a pregnancy study. The source was peripheral blood, collected in the third trimester of pregnancy. The CDR3 DNA is TGTGCCTGGAGCCTCGGTAGCAATCAGCCCCAGCATTTT. It specifies CAWSLGSNQPQHF.